This TCR beta chain was sequenced during a study of blood T cell repertoires in COVID-19. In the study overall: There were acute and convalescent COVID-19 samples, and they came from the United States, Italy and Spain. From T cells, B-cell-depleted T cells, or PBMCs came the material, which was cDNA or gDNA.

Original data processing: Nucleated cell number was recorded as an estimate derived from reference gene primer amplification. Repertoires were generated with immunoSEQ multiplex PCR, while TCRdb's copy carries only in-frame clones and drops some. That table is the source of V, J and clone size, and D and trimming were worked out from the DNA. The repertoire holds approximately 140,000 clones, with more than 75% as singletons. There are 14 residues in the CDR3. Germline V gene sequence: CDR1 SGHTA, CDR2 FQGNSA. Trimming removed 5 bases at V and 0 bases at J, with 11 bases between. This clonotype originated in a man aged 80 or over with acute or convalescent COVID-19. The specimen sequenced was peripheral blood. The chain joins TRBV7-2 to TRBJ2-7; tentative D call: TRBD1 (5 bases). CDR3 sequence (DNA): TGTGCCAGCAGCCCGCAGACAGTCTCCTACGAGCAGTACTTC. It encodes CASSPQTVSYEQYF.